This TCR beta chain stems from a study of blood T cell repertoires in COVID-19. Turning to the study itself: The United States, Italy and Spain provided the acute and convalescent COVID-19 samples. T cells, B-cell-depleted T cells, or PBMCs supplied cDNA or gDNA.

Authors' data handling: Amplification of reference gene primers was used by the study to estimate nucleated cell counts. Clones were read by immunoSEQ multiplex PCR, and TCRdb kept only the in-frame ones, dropping some. V, J and clone size were drawn from that table, and D and trimming were deduced from the DNA. The sample consists of 200,000 to 300,000 clones, more than 70% of them appearing once. V was trimmed by 6 bases and J by 4 bases, leaving 12 bases between them. This CDR3 region has 14 residues. CDR1 MNHEY and CDR2 SVGAGI come from the germline V gene. V and J are TRBV6-5 and TRBJ1-4; a weak D match, TRBD1 (6 bases). The sample consisted of peripheral blood. This TCR was recovered from a man aged 80 or over with acute or convalescent COVID-19. CDR3 in DNA: TGTGCCAGCAGGAAAGGACAGAATAATGAAAAACTGTTTTTT. It is translated as CASRKGQNNEKLFF.